The clone carrying this TCR beta chain was counted ten times or more. Using RNA transcripts as the source, TCR beta CDR3 regions were amplified. HTBI primers were employed in a first-round RT-PCR of the TCR CDR3. TCRdb recomputed calls from the multiplex PCR reads with MiXCR, one row per CDR3 protein. This table holds more than 300,000 distinct CDR3 sequences, 11% to 15% found once. These data belong to a study of T cells in Graves' hyperthyroidism and ophthalmopathy. The CDR3 length is 13 residues. With 7 bases removed from V and 3 bases from J, the gap between germline ends came to 9 bases. Germline V gives CDR1 LNHDA, CDR2 SQIVND (reference sequence).

The J gene is TRBJ2-2, the V gene TRBV19, with D hard to call. The sequenced sample consisted of blood. The sequence was collected from a woman in her thirties with Graves' hyperthyroidism. CDR3: CASKFTDTGELFF. The CDR3 DNA reads TGTGCCAGTAAATTTACAGACACCGGGGAGCTGTTTTTT.